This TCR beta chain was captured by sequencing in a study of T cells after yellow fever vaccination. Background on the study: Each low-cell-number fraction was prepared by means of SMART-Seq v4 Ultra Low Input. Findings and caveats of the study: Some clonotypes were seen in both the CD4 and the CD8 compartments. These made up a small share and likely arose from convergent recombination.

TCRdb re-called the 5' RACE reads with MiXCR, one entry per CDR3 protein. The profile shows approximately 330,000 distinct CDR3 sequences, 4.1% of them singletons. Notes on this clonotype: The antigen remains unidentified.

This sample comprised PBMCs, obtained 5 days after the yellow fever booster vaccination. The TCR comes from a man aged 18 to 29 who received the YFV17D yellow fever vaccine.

CDR3 sequence: CASSQGAEISSYGYTF. The CDR3 bases are TGCGCCAGCAGCCAAGGGGCCGAAATTTCCAGCTATGGCTACACCTTC. V usage is TRBV4-3 and J usage is TRBJ1-2; D is uncertain. This CDR3 is 16 amino acids long. Germline V gives CDR1 LGHNA, CDR2 YSLEER. V shed 1 base and J shed 4 bases, with 16 bases lying between them.